The clone carrying this T cell receptor (beta chain) was found a few times. Of the isolated RNA, all was reverse transcribed, and so the sequenced material was expressed TCRB transcripts. The protocol was immunoSEQ multiplex PCR, while the TCRdb copy is restricted to in-frame clones and leaves out a portion. The profile covers almost 350,000 clones, with about 19% appearing a single time and 0.044% taken by the ten largest. Isolation of CD4+ naive, central memory, regulatory and stem cell-like memory cells was achieved by sorting via CD45RO/CCR7/CD25/CD127/CD95/CD27. Germline CDR1 is SNHLY and CDR2 is FYNNEI. J gave up 0 bases and V 5 bases, and 6 bases lay outside the gene matches. This CDR3 has 15 amino acids. The data stem from a study of beta chain features in type 1 diabetes. Study-wide context: What patients shared with healthy donors was a similar profile of age, gender and cell yields.

The sample comprised naive CD4+ T cells from blood. The origin of this receptor is a woman aged 18-29 years in good health. The gene calls are TRBV2 and TRBJ2-7; TRBD1 matches 8 bases. The CDR3 sequence: CASSSDRASSYEQYF. The CDR3 DNA reads TGTGCCAGCAGTTCGGACAGGGCGAGCTCCTACGAGCAGTACTTC.